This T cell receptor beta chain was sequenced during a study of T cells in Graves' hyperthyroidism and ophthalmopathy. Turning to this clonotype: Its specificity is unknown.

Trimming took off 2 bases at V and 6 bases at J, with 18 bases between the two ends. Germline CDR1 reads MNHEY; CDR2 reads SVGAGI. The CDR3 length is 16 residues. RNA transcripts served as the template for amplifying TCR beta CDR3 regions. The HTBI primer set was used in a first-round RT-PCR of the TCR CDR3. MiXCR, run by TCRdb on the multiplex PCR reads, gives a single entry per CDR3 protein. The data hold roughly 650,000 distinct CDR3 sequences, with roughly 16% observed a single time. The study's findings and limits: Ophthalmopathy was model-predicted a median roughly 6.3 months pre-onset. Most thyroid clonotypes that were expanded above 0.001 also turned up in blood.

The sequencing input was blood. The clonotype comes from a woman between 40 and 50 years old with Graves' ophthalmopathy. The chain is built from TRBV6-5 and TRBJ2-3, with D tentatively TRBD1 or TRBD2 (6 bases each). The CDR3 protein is CASSYTFPGGGDTQYF. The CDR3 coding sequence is TGTGCCAGCAGTTACACGTTCCCCGGAGGGGGGGATACGCAGTATTTT.